A selection of T cell receptor beta chains follows, all from one sample in a study of blood T cell repertoires in COVID-19. Produced via immunoSEQ multiplex PCR; TCRdb's table is partial and in-frame only. Of 250,000 to 300,000 clones in the sample, roughly 89% are singletons; the top ten hold about 2%. Sequencing was carried out using PBMCs or T cells enriched from blood (not recorded which). The receptors were gathered from a woman in her sixties or seventies who had recovered from COVID-19. The CDR3 runs from the conserved cysteine through the conserved F or W. The order of the fields is J gene, V gene, CDR3 protein.

j_gene: TRBJ1-2
v_gene: TRBV11-2
CDR3aa: CASSLLSRNYGYTF

j_gene: TRBJ1-2
v_gene: TRBV18
CDR3aa: CASSAGRVYGYTF

j_gene: TRBJ1-6
v_gene: TRBV30
CDR3aa: CAWRIRGNSYNSPLHF

j_gene: TRBJ2-5
v_gene: TRBV19
CDR3aa: CASSMASGPVGETQYF

j_gene: TRBJ2-2
v_gene: TRBV14
CDR3aa: CASSRRNSLNTGELFF

j_gene: TRBJ2-7
v_gene: TRBV6-6
CDR3aa: CASSFRDRGPEQYF

j_gene: TRBJ2-3
v_gene: TRBV9
CDR3aa: CASSVEESSPPVMTDTQYF

j_gene: TRBJ2-5
v_gene: TRBV11-2
CDR3aa: CASSLRAMISGHVETQYF

j_gene: TRBJ2-3
v_gene: TRBV7-9
CDR3aa: CASSPSGSINTQYF

j_gene: TRBJ2-3
v_gene: TRBV28
CDR3aa: CASTRQGTGSTDTQYF

j_gene: TRBJ2-1
v_gene: TRBV27
CDR3aa: CASSSWTSGRDNEQFF

j_gene: TRBJ1-5
v_gene: TRBV9
CDR3aa: CASSEGGDNQPQHF

j_gene: TRBJ1-2
v_gene: TRBV5-4
CDR3aa: CASSFDRPVYGYTF

j_gene: TRBJ2-7
v_gene: TRBV28
CDR3aa: CASSLTGQIYEQYF

j_gene: TRBJ1-6
v_gene: TRBV10-3
CDR3aa: CAIRDQDRSSYNSPLHF

j_gene: TRBJ1-5
v_gene: TRBV11-1
CDR3aa: CASSLDTVGQPQHF

j_gene: TRBJ2-2
v_gene: TRBV28
CDR3aa: CASTPAGSGAGELFF

j_gene: TRBJ1-6
v_gene: TRBV4-1
CDR3aa: CASSQGRGDNSPLHF

j_gene: TRBJ1-6
v_gene: TRBV4-1
CDR3aa: CASSPGTGFSNSPLHF

j_gene: TRBJ2-1
v_gene: TRBV11-3
CDR3aa: CASSFGTSGGSEQFF

j_gene: TRBJ1-4
v_gene: TRBV5-6
CDR3aa: CASSQQGAGSEKLFF